These T cell receptor beta chains were read from a single sample in a study of T-cell memory formation after mild COVID-19. A single record per CDR3 protein comes from TCRdb applying MiXCR to the 5' RACE reads. The table includes roughly 150,000 distinct CDR3 sequences, more than 14% detected once. Sequencing was done on a sample of PBMCs or a T cell subset sorted from them (not recorded which). The receptors shown here come from an adult woman who had mild COVID-19 (a few samples of this study predate the infection). Cell type and time point are not known. The CDR3 runs from the conserved cysteine through the conserved F or W. Fields, in order: clone size, J gene, V gene, D gene, CDR3 protein, CDR3 DNA. D genes are given only for firm matches. Clone size, where shown, is once, few, many, or a class for clones that have expanded.

-,TRBJ1-4,TRBV7-9,-,CASSSLNEKLFF,TGTGCCAGCAGCTCCCTTAATGAAAAACTGTTTTTT
few,TRBJ1-2,TRBV5-5,-,CASSSGVFQYGYTF,TGTGCCAGCAGTTCGGGGGTCTTTCAGTATGGCTACACCTTC
few,TRBJ2-1,TRBV5-1,TRBD2,CASSLEAGVGNEQFF,TGCGCCAGCAGCTTGGAAGCGGGAGTAGGCAATGAGCAGTTCTTC
few,TRBJ2-5,TRBV29-1,-,CSVDPAGETQYF,TGCAGCGTTGATCCGGCGGGCGAGACCCAGTACTTC
-,TRBJ2-7,TRBV5-1,-,CASSLGQSNSYEQYF,TGCGCCAGCAGCTTGGGACAGTCCAACTCCTACGAGCAGTACTTC
-,TRBJ2-2,TRBV7-3,TRBD1,CARSLLGTVNTGELFF,TGTGCCAGAAGCTTACTTGGGACAGTGAACACCGGGGAGCTGTTTTTT
-,TRBJ2-7,TRBV5-1,TRBD1,CASSPGDSRSYEQYF,TGCGCCAGCAGCCCAGGGGACAGTCGATCCTACGAGCAGTACTTC
-,TRBJ2-2,TRBV11-1,-,CASSLAPDTGELFF,TGTGCCAGCAGCTTAGCGCCAGACACCGGGGAGCTGTTTTTT
-,TRBJ1-1,TRBV7-9,-,CASSLDGGMLNTEAFF,TGTGCCAGCAGCTTGGATGGAGGGATGCTGAACACTGAAGCTTTCTTT
few,TRBJ2-1,TRBV7-3,TRBD2,CASSLKLAGMGEQFF,TGTGCCAGCAGCTTAAAACTAGCGGGAATGGGTGAGCAGTTCTTC
-,TRBJ2-3,TRBV24-1,-,CATSDLQKGKGTDTQYF,TGTGCCACCAGTGATTTGCAGAAAGGGAAGGGCACAGATACGCAGTATTTT
few,TRBJ2-2,TRBV2,TRBD1,CASNPDRLYTGELFF,TGTGCCAGCAACCCGGACAGGTTATACACCGGGGAGCTGTTTTTT
-,TRBJ2-3,TRBV29-1,TRBD1,CSVELGQGVVYTQYF,TGCAGCGTTGAATTGGGACAGGGAGTCGTTTATACGCAGTATTTT
-,TRBJ1-2,TRBV7-9,-,CASSHLLSRTANYGYTF,TGTGCCAGCAGCCACCTGTTAAGCAGAACCGCTAACTATGGCTACACCTTC
-,TRBJ2-7,TRBV15,TRBD2,CATSPRPGGEQYF,TGTGCCACCAGCCCGCGCCCGGGGGGTGAGCAGTACTTC